Presented here are 10 T cell receptor beta chains from one specimen sequenced in a study of blood T cell repertoires in COVID-19. Produced via immunoSEQ multiplex PCR; TCRdb's table is partial and in-frame only. The data contain about 100,000 clones, approximately 81% of them singletons. Sequencing input: peripheral blood. The receptor source for this set is a human donor in a cohort sampled during active COVID-19.

This clone appeared a few times. This chain joins TRBV6-2 or TRBV6-3 and TRBJ1-1; D call uncertain. V gave up 2 bases and J gave up 7 bases, with 8 bases separating them. The germline V gene encodes CDR1 MNHEY and CDR2 SVGEGT. The CDR3 has 12 residues. CDR3 in DNA: TGTGCCAGCAGTTACCAGTCGGGTGAAGCTTTCTTT. Residues: CASSYQSGEAFF.

The DNA of the CDR3 is TGTGCCAGCAGCCCCGGGACTAGCGGCTACAATGAGCAGTTCTTC. Protein sequence: CASSPGTSGYNEQFF. This chain connects TRBV11-2 to TRBJ2-1, with 11 bases that match TRBD2. The CDR3 is 15 amino acids. Germline assignment: CDR1 SGHAT and CDR2 FQNNGV. V shed 5 bases, J shed 3 bases, and the junction held 3 bases outside the gene matches.

The chain recombines TRBV3-1 (or the pseudogene TRBV3-2) with TRBJ2-5; 8 bases are shared with TRBD2. The germline V gene encodes CDR1 LGHDT and CDR2 YNNKEL (reference sequence). The CDR3 consists of 15 residues. With V trimmed by 3 bases and J by 0 bases, 3 bases remained unmatched. CDR3 sequence: CASSHSGAHQETQYF. CDR3 in DNA: TGTGCCAGCAGCCATAGCGGGGCCCACCAAGAGACCCAGTACTTC.

The rearrangement joins TRBV6-5 to TRBJ2-1; tentatively, D is TRBD2 (5 bases). Looked up from germline, CDR1 is MNHEY and CDR2 is SVGAGI. The CDR3 sequence is 13 residues long. The V end lost 7 bases, the J end lost 6 bases, and 13 bases lay between the germline ends. The CDR3 protein is CASTEEATNEQFF. CDR3 in DNA: TGTGCCAGCACGGAGGAAGCGACCAATGAGCAGTTCTTC.

This clone was counted between two and nine times. The chain recombines TRBV24-1 with TRBJ2-1; tentatively, D is TRBD2 (6 bases). Germline V gene lookup returns CDR1 KGHDR and CDR2 SFDVKD. This CDR3 spans 16 amino acids. V was trimmed by 11 bases and J by 3 bases, leaving 22 bases between them. In nucleotides, the CDR3 is TGTGCCATCCAGGGAGGTGGGCCCGAAAACTACAATGAGCAGTTCTTC. Translated: CAIQGGGPENYNEQFF.

This rearrangement joins TRBV11-2 to TRBJ2-1; tentative D call: TRBD1 (6 bases). Germline V gene sequence: CDR1 SGHAT, CDR2 FQNNGV. The CDR3 covers 16 residues. The V and J ends lost 5 bases and 7 bases respectively, with 21 bases between them. CDR3 loop: CASSHRRNREYNEQFF. In nucleotides, the CDR3 is TGTGCCAGCAGCCACAGGCGGAACAGGGAGTATAATGAGCAGTTCTTC.

This clone was recorded only once. The genes are TRBV5-1 and TRBJ2-7, with a weak D call TRBD1 (6 bases). The CDR3 is 14 amino acids. Germline V gives CDR1 SGHRS, CDR2 YFSETQ. V was pared by 2 bases and J by 0 bases, with 9 bases between. The CDR3 here is CASSFRQDSYEQYF. In DNA form, the CDR3 reads TGCGCCAGCAGCTTCCGACAGGACTCCTACGAGCAGTACTTC.

This clone was counted once. CDR3 loop: CASRTQETQYF. Here the CDR3 DNA reads TGTGCCAGCAGAACTCAAGAGACCCAGTACTTC. The rearrangement joins TRBV3-1 (or the pseudogene TRBV3-2) to TRBJ2-5; D is uncertain. CDR1 LGHDT and CDR2 YNNKEL come from the germline V gene (reference sequence). The CDR3 is 11 residues long. V dropped 6 bases and J dropped 2 bases, with 4 bases sitting between them.

J is TRBJ2-5 and V is TRBV6-6; weak D call: TRBD1 (6 bases). Trimming stripped 2 bases from V and 4 bases from J, with 14 bases between. There are 15 residues in the CDR3. CDR1 is MNHNY and CDR2 is SVGAGI in the germline V gene (reference sequence). The CDR3 sequence is CASSYPNRDTETQYF. The CDR3 region has the DNA TGTGCCAGCAGTTACCCAAACCGGGACACAGAGACCCAGTACTTC.

The chain uses TRBV3-1 (or the pseudogene TRBV3-2) and TRBJ2-5; 9 nucleotides line up with TRBD1. V lost 5 bases to trimming and J lost 5 bases; unmatched junction nucleotides: 3. Germline V lookup: CDR1 LGHDT, CDR2 YNNKEL (reference sequence). This CDR3 is 13 amino acids long. The CDR3 DNA follows: TGTGCCAGCAGCAGGACAGGGGTGGAGACCCAGTACTTC. This codes for CASSRTGVETQYF.